This is a list of T cell receptor beta chains from one sample in a study of shared clonotypes between healthy human individuals. Produced via immunoSEQ multiplex PCR; TCRdb's table is partial and in-frame only. The sample lists about 1.9 million clones, 80% to 95% occurring once. The sequenced material came from naive CD8+ T cells from PBMCs. The receptors derive from a man aged 18 to 35 in good health. Some clones in this sample may be carry-over from other donors' samples. Each CDR3 is given with its conserved first and last residue. A D gene is named only where the DNA matches it firmly. A clone size is listed for some rows: how often the clone was seen (once, few, many), or a class if it is expanded.

CDR3 protein	CDR3 DNA	D gene	V gene	clone size	J gene
CASSQREQGRGAEQYF	TGCGCCAGCAGCCAACGCGAACAGGGCCGCGGTGCCGAGCAGTACTTC	.	TRBV4-3	.	TRBJ2-7
CASSPSGQYSYGYTF	TGTGCCAGCAGCCCTTCCGGGCAGTACTCCTATGGCTACACCTTC	.	TRBV7-9	.	TRBJ1-2
CASSTSGGYNEQFF	TGTGCCAGCAGTACATCCGGGGGATACAATGAGCAGTTCTTC	.	TRBV28	.	TRBJ2-1
CASSLFAGQGEAFF	TGTGCCAGCAGTTTGTTTGCGGGACAGGGTGAAGCTTTCTTT	TRBD1	TRBV27	once	TRBJ1-1
CASSEWDRDVQPQHF	TGTGCCAGCAGTGAATGGGACAGGGACGTTCAGCCCCAGCATTTT	TRBD1	TRBV6-1	few	TRBJ1-5
CSLTTTSRGEQFF	TGCAGCCTCACGACGACTAGCCGCGGTGAGCAGTTCTTC	TRBD2	TRBV29-1	.	TRBJ2-1
CASSLMGRQETQYF	TGTGCCAGCAGTTTAATGGGTCGGCAAGAGACCCAGTACTTC	.	TRBV27	once	TRBJ2-5
CASSYRQGMQGYTF	TGTGCCAGCAGTTACAGACAGGGAATGCAGGGCTACACCTTC	TRBD1	TRBV27	.	TRBJ1-2
CSVVGQGRNPYEQYF	TGCAGCGTTGTAGGACAGGGTAGAAATCCCTACGAGCAGTACTTC	TRBD1	TRBV29-1	.	TRBJ2-7
CATSGTGSDQPQHF	TGTGCCACCAGCGGGACAGGGTCGGATCAGCCCCAGCATTTT	TRBD1	TRBV15	.	TRBJ1-5
CAWSVRWALYGYTF	TGTGCCTGGAGTGTCCGTTGGGCCCTCTATGGCTACACCTTC	.	TRBV30	.	TRBJ1-2
CASSLAVAGGGYTF	TGTGCCAGCAGCTTAGCTGTGGCAGGGGGTGGCTACACCTTC	TRBD1	TRBV7-2	.	TRBJ1-2
CASSSILHNEQFF	TGTGCCAGCAGTAGCATCCTCCACAATGAGCAGTTCTTC	.	TRBV27	once	TRBJ2-1
CASSRTSGVADTQYF	TGCGCCAGCAGCCGAACTAGCGGGGTGGCAGATACGCAGTATTTT	TRBD2	TRBV4-3	.	TRBJ2-3
CASSRGLDNTGELFF	TGTGCCAGCAGCCGGGGACTAGATAACACCGGGGAGCTGTTTTTT	TRBD2	TRBV7-9	.	TRBJ2-2
CASSPLETGNYGYTF	TGTGCCAGCAGTCCACTGGAGACAGGCAACTATGGCTACACCTTC	.	TRBV27	.	TRBJ1-2
CASEDRAVKVTEAFF	TGTGCCAGCGAGGACAGGGCAGTAAAAGTAACTGAAGCTTTCTTT	TRBD1	TRBV2	.	TRBJ1-1
CATDSVGGWGEQYF	TGTGCCACAGACTCAGTCGGGGGGTGGGGCGAGCAGTACTTC	TRBD2	TRBV28	once	TRBJ2-7
CASSKRGGDLAFF	TGTGCCAGTAGTAAACGAGGAGGGGATTTGGCTTTCTTT	.	TRBV19	.	TRBJ1-1
CASSLVQGGGGVGQFF	TGTGCCAGCAGCTTAGTTCAGGGGGGAGGCGGAGTTGGGCAGTTCTTC	.	TRBV7-9	.	TRBJ2-1
CASSPGQDYGYTF	TGTGCCAGCAGTCCGGGCCAGGACTATGGCTACACCTTC	.	TRBV7-9	.	TRBJ1-2
CATSWGVAPGYEQYF	TGTGCCACCTCTTGGGGAGTGGCCCCAGGGTACGAGCAGTACTTC	.	TRBV19	.	TRBJ2-7
CASSLFMNTEAFF	TGTGCCAGCAGTTTATTCATGAACACTGAAGCTTTCTTT	.	TRBV27	.	TRBJ1-1
CASSLDSYEQYF	TGTGCCAGCAGTTTGGACAGCTACGAGCAGTACTTC	.	TRBV28	.	TRBJ2-7
CASSYGGGTEAFF	TGTGCCAGCAGTTACGGGGGGGGGACTGAAGCTTTCTTT	.	TRBV6-6	.	TRBJ1-1
CASSPLLERDGADTQYF	TGTGCCAGCAGCCCGCTTTTGGAGCGGGATGGGGCAGATACGCAGTATTTT	TRBD2	TRBV7-9	.	TRBJ2-3
CASSSTGGNSYEQYF	TGTGCCAGCAGCTCGACTGGGGGGAACTCCTACGAGCAGTACTTC	.	TRBV5-5	.	TRBJ2-7
CASSSGTGDRETQYF	TGTGCCAGCAGCTCCGGGACAGGGGATAGGGAGACCCAGTACTTC	TRBD1	TRBV11-3	.	TRBJ2-5
CATSPRRDRSKKLFF	TGTGCCACCAGCCCTCGCAGGGACAGGAGTAAAAAACTGTTTTTT	TRBD1	TRBV15	.	TRBJ1-4
CASSLQGYNEQFF	TGTGCCAGCAGCTTACAGGGGTACAATGAGCAGTTCTTC	.	TRBV7-7	.	TRBJ2-1
CASSSRDLGLAGSTDTQYF	TGTGCCAGCAGCTCTAGGGATTTGGGACTAGCGGGCAGCACAGATACGCAGTATTTT	TRBD2	TRBV7-9	.	TRBJ2-3
CASSQEVGESTDTQYF	TGTGCCAGCAGCCAAGAGGTCGGGGAAAGCACAGATACGCAGTATTTT	.	TRBV4-2	.	TRBJ2-3
CASRPAPEDTIYF	TGTGCCAGTAGACCCGCTCCCGAGGACACCATATATTTT	.	TRBV19	.	TRBJ1-3
CAILSGLSTDTQYF	TGTGCCATCTTGAGCGGACTAAGCACAGATACGCAGTATTTT	.	TRBV10-3	once	TRBJ2-3
CASSLLPGQGPLNTQYF	TGTGCCAGCAGTTTATTACCGGGACAGGGACCTCTGAATACGCAGTATTTT	TRBD1	TRBV28	.	TRBJ2-3
CASSSLKAEQYF	TGTGCCAGCAGCTCCCTCAAGGCGGAGCAGTACTTC	.	TRBV13	.	TRBJ2-7
CASSSDWGTTNEKLFF	TGTGCCAGCAGCTCGGACTGGGGGACAACTAATGAAAAACTGTTTTTT	.	TRBV5-4	.	TRBJ1-4
CASSSSQGSNEKLFF	TGTGCCAGCAGTTCGTCGCAGGGAAGTAATGAAAAACTGTTTTTT	.	TRBV28	.	TRBJ1-4
CASSLVLAGIPEQFF	TGTGCCAGCAGCTTAGTCCTAGCGGGGATACCGGAGCAGTTCTTC	TRBD2	TRBV7-9	.	TRBJ2-1
CASQTYSGRYPDTQYF	TGTGCCAGCCAGACCTATAGCGGGAGATACCCCGATACGCAGTATTTT	TRBD2	TRBV28	.	TRBJ2-3
CASGKGDTGELFF	TGTGCCAGCGGGAAGGGGGACACCGGGGAGCTGTTTTTT	.	TRBV19	.	TRBJ2-2
CASSPSGGGYEQYF	TGTGCCAGCAGCCCTAGCGGAGGGGGATACGAGCAGTACTTC	.	TRBV7-9	.	TRBJ2-7
CASSHPGQGDEQYF	TGTGCCAGCTCACATCCGGGACAGGGGGACGAGCAGTACTTC	TRBD1	TRBV18	.	TRBJ2-7
CASSASGSGYTF	TGTGCCAGCAGCGCCAGTGGCTCTGGCTACACCTTC	.	TRBV7-9	.	TRBJ1-2
CSVVTRTYNEQFF	TGCAGCGTCGTGACACGGACATACAATGAGCAGTTCTTC	.	TRBV29-1	.	TRBJ2-1
CASSHRGPYNEQFF	TGTGCCAGTAGTCACAGGGGCCCCTACAATGAGCAGTTCTTC	TRBD1	TRBV19	.	TRBJ2-1
CASSLPGRSSYEQYF	TGTGCCAGCAGCCTGCCGGGCAGGAGCTCCTACGAGCAGTACTTC	.	TRBV5-4	.	TRBJ2-7
CASTPVGRARCEQYF	TGTGCCAGTACCCCAGTGGGAAGGGCGAGGTGCGAGCAGTACTTC	.	TRBV19	.	TRBJ2-7